This T cell receptor beta chain was identified during a study of shared clonotypes between healthy human individuals. In the study overall: There were three CD4 naive, three CD4 memory, two CD8 naive and one CD8 memory plates per donor.

Cells designated naive CD8 were CD45RO-negative and were positively selected for CCR7, with terminally differentiated effector memory CD45RA+ cells excluded. Donors included only healthy HIV-negative adults lacking recent acute infections or vaccinations. Sorted-subset replicate PCR reactions contained approximately 190 ng DNA, corresponding to 29,000 or so T cell genomes. Original methodology: ImmunoSEQ output held junction-only sequences without quality scores, so filtering differed. Clones were read by immunoSEQ multiplex PCR, and TCRdb kept only the in-frame ones, dropping some. V and J calls and clone size are given by that table; D and trimming were obtained from the DNA. The sample holds some 2.1 million clones; approximately 92% are singletons and the top ten take around 1.7%. Germline values: CDR1 SGHAT, CDR2 FQNNGV. There are 14 residues in the CDR3. Trimming removed 5 bases from V and 6 bases from J, with 13 bases in between.

J is TRBJ2-2 and V is TRBV11-2; TRBD2 is a possible D gene (6 bases). The sequencing sample was made of naive CD8+ T cells from PBMCs. The receptor comes from a man aged 18 to 29 in good health. Some clones in this sample may be carry-over from other donors' samples. DNA for the CDR3: TGTGCCAGCAGCCCCGTGGGAGGCGCCGGGGAGCTGTTTTTT. It is translated as CASSPVGGAGELFF.